Given below is one T cell receptor (beta chain) in context. Its antigen is currently unknown. This record belongs to a study of cytomegalovirus exposure and HLA in healthy donors. Unmatched junction bases numbered 5, after V lost 1 base and J lost 7 bases. The germline gives CDR1 SGHRS, CDR2 YFSETQ. The CDR3 is made up of 15 amino acids. Amplification used 60 Vbeta primers and 13 Jbeta primers. The repertoire was sequenced with immunoSEQ multiplex PCR; TCRdb's copy has only in-frame clones and lacks some. The sample lists roughly 110,000 clones; 70% were seen once. Study findings and constraints: On later analysis, the bulk of CMV-associated TCR beta chains appeared to be HLA-restricted. Researchers reported in a later analysis that common viral pathogens appeared linked to several top clusters. HLA alleles were associated with 16,000 or so TCR beta sequences in a later analysis at 0.05 false discovery rate.

Sequenced input: PBMCs. The chain uses TRBV5-1 and TRBJ1-4; 9 bases align to TRBD1. The receptor comes from a man between 25 and 39 years old in good health and CMV-seropositive. The CDR3: CASSLTPGQGEKLFF. CDR3 bases: TGCGCCAGCAGCTTGACTCCGGGACAGGGTGAAAAACTGTTTTTT.